This section outlines one TCR beta chain sequence together with its context. The antigen is unknown. The PCR employed 60 Vbeta primers together with 13 Jbeta primers. Method: immunoSEQ multiplex PCR; TCRdb's copy keeps in-frame clones and lacks some. This table has roughly 150,000 clones, 70% to 80% appearing once. Germline V gives CDR1 LGHNA, CDR2 YNFKEQ. The CDR3 is 16 amino acids. With 2 bases removed from V and 1 base from J, the gap between germline ends came to 9 bases. These data originate in a study of cytomegalovirus exposure and HLA in healthy donors. General study results and limits: It emerged from a later analysis that several of the most significant clusters appeared to be linked to common viral pathogens. TCR association rates varied by HLA locus in a later analysis, with DRB1 highest and HLA-C lowest. Many donors carried some public TCRs, although rarity characterized most TCR sequences.

Although they were nominally healthy when sampled, donors likely had unrecorded immune exposures. Sequencing was done on a sample of PBMCs. This TCR came from a male donor in good health and CMV-seronegative. This rearrangement joins TRBV4-2 to TRBJ1-6; TRBD1 might be the D (6 bases). The CDR3 spells CASSQIRGSYNSPLHF. CDR3 bases: TGTGCCAGCAGCCAAATCAGGGGATCCTATAATTCACCCCTCCACTTT.